This T cell receptor (beta chain) originates from a study of control samples from healthy donors and cancer patients. Libraries were prepared by immunoSEQ multiplex PCR; TCRdb keeps only in-frame clonotypes and omits some of them. The table has about 120,000 clones, more than 75% seen once. V gave up 8 bases and J gave up 2 bases, with 12 bases separating them. The V gene's germline CDR1 is MNHEY and CDR2 SVGAGI. The length of the CDR3 is 13 residues. This TCR derives from a man between 18 and 35 years old in good health. J is TRBJ1-1 and V is TRBV6-5; tentatively, D is TRBD1 (5 bases). Sequenced input: blood. CDR3 DNA: TGTGCCAGCGTTACAGGAATCAACACTGAAGCTTTCTTT. This translates into CASVTGINTEAFF.